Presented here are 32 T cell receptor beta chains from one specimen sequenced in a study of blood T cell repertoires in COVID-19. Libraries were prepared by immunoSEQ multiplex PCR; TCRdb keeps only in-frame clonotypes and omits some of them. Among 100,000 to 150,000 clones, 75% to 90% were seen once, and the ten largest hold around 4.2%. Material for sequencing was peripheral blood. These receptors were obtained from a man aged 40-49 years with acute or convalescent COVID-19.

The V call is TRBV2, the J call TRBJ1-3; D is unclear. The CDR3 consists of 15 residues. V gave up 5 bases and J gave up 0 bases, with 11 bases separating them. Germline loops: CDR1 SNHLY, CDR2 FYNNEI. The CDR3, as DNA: TGTGCCAGCAGTTTGTATACGGTCTCTGGAAACACCATATATTTT. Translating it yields CASSLYTVSGNTIYF. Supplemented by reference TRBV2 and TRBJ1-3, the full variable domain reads EPEVTQTPSHQVTQMGQEVILRCVPISNHLYFYWYRQILGQKVEFLVSFYNNEISEKSEIFDDQFSVERPDGSNFTLKIRSTKLEDSAMYFCASSLYTVSGNTIYFGEGSWLTVV.

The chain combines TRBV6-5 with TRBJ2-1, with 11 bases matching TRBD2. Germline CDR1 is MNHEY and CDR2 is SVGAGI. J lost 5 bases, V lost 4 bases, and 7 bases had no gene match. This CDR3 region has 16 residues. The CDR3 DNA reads TGTGCCAGCAGTTGGGGCTGGGGACTAGCGGACAATGAGCAGTTCTTC. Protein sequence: CASSWGWGLADNEQFF.

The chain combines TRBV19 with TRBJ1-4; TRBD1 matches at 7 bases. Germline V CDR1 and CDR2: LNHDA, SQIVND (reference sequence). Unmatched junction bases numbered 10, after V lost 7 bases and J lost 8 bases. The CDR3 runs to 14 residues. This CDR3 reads CASTPGQTREKLFF. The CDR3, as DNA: TGTGCCAGTACTCCGGGACAGACAAGGGAAAAACTGTTTTTT.

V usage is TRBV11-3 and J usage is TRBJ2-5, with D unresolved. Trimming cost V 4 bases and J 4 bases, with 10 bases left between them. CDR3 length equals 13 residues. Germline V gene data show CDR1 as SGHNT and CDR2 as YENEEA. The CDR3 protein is CASSSKSGETQYF. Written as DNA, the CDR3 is TGTGCCAGCAGCTCCAAATCGGGAGAGACCCAGTACTTC.

The CDR3 region is CASSTKLAGGYNEQFF. Here the CDR3 DNA reads TGTGCCAGCAGCACAAAACTAGCGGGGGGCTACAATGAGCAGTTCTTC. J is TRBJ2-1 and V is TRBV5-4, with 12 bases lining up with TRBD2. From germline, CDR1 is SGHNT and CDR2 YYREEE (reference sequence). CDR3 length: 16 amino acids. The junction had 5 bases not matched to a gene; V was cut back by 4 bases and J by 3 bases. Full variable domain (missing parts from reference TRBV5-4 and TRBJ2-1): ETGVTQSPTHLIKTRGQQVTLRCSSQSGHNTVSWYQQALGQGPQFIFQYYREEENGRGNFPPRFSGLQFPNYSSELNVNALELDDSALYLCASSTKLAGGYNEQFFGPGTRLTVL.

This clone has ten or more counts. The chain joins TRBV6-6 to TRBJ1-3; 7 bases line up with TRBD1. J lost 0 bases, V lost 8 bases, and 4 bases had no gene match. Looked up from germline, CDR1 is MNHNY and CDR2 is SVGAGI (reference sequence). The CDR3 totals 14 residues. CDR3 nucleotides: TGTGCCAGCCGAGGGGACAGCTCTGGAAACACCATATATTTT. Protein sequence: CASRGDSSGNTIYF.

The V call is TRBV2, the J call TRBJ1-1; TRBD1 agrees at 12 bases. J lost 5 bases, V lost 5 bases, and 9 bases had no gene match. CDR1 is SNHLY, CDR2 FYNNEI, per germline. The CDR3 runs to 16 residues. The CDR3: CASSPRDRGLSTEAFF. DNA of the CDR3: TGTGCCAGCAGTCCAAGGGACAGGGGGCTTAGTACTGAAGCTTTCTTT.

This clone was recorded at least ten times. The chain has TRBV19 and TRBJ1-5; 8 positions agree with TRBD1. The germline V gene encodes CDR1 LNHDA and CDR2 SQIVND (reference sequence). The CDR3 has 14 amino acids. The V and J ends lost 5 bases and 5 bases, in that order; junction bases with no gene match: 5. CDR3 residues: CASSLGQGDQPQHF. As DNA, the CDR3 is TGTGCCAGTAGTCTTGGACAGGGAGATCAGCCCCAGCATTTT.

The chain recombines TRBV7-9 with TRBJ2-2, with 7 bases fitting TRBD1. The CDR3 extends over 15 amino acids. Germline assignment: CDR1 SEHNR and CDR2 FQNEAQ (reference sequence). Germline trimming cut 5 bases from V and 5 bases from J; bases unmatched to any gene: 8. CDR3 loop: CASSQRRGQTGELFF. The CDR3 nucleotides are TGTGCCAGCAGCCAAAGAAGGGGGCAGACCGGGGAGCTGTTTTTT.

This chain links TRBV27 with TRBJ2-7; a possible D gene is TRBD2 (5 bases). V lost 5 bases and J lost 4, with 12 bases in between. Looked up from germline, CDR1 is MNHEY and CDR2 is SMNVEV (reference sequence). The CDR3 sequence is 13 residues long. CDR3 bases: TGTGCCAGCAGTCAGAGGGTATCTTACGAGCAGTACTTC. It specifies CASSQRVSYEQYF.

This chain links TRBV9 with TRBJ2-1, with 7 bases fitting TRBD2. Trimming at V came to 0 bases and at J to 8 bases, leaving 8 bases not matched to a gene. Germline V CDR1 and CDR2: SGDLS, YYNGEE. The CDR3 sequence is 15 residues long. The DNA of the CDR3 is TGTGCCAGCAGCGTAGGGGGCGGGGGATTAGATGAGCAGTTCTTC. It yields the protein CASSVGGGGLDEQFF.

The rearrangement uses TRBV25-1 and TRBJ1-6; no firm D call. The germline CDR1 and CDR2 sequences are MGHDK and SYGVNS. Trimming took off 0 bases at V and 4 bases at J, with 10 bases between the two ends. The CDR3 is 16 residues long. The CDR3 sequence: CASSEYKGGYNSPLHF. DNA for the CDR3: TGTGCCAGCAGTGAATATAAGGGAGGGTATAATTCACCCCTCCACTTT.

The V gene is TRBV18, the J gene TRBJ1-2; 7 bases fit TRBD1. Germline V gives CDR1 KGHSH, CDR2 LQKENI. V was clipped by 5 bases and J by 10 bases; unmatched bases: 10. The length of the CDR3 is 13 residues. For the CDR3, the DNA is TGTGCCAGCTCAACCCAGACCAGGGGGGACTACACCTTC. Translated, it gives CASSTQTRGDYTF.

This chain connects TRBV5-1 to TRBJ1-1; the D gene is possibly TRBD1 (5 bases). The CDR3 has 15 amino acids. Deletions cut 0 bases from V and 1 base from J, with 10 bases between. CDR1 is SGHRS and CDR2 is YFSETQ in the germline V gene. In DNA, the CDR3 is TGCGCCAGCAGCTTGGCCCTTAGGGGGAACACTGAAGCTTTCTTT. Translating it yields CASSLALRGNTEAFF. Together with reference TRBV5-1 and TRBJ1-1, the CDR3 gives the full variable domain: KAGVTQTPRYLIKTRGQQVTLSCSPISGHRSVSWYQQTPGQGLQFLFEYFSETQRNKGNFPGRFSGRQFSNSRSEMNVSTLELGDSALYLCASSLALRGNTEAFFGQGTRLTVV.

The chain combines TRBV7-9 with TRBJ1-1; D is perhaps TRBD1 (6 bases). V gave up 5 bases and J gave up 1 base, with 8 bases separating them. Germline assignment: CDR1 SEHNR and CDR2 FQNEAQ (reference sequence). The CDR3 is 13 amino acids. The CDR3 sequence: CASSRQANTEAFF. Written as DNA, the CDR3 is TGTGCCAGCAGCAGACAGGCGAACACTGAAGCTTTCTTT.

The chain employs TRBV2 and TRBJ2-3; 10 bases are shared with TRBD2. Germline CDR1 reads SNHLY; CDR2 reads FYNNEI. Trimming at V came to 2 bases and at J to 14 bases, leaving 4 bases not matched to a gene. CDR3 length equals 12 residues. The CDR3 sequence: CASSEQASGGYF. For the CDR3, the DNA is TGTGCCAGCAGTGAACAGGCTAGCGGGGGGTATTTT.

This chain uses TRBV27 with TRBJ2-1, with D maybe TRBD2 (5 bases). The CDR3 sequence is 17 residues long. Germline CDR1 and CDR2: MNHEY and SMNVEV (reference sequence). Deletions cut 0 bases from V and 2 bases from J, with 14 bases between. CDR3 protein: CASSLSEWSGAYNEQFF. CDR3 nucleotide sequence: TGTGCCAGCAGTTTATCTGAGTGGAGCGGAGCCTACAATGAGCAGTTCTTC.

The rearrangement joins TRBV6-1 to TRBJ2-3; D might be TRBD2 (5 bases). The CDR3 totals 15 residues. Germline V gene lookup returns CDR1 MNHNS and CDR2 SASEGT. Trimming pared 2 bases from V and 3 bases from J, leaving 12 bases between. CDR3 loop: CASSELSPGTDTQYF. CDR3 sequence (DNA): TGTGCCAGCAGTGAACTCAGTCCGGGAACAGATACGCAGTATTTT.

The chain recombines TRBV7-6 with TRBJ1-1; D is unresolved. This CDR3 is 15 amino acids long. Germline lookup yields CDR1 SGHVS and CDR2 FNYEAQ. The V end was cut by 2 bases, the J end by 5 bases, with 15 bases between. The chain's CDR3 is CASSLNLEYGTEAFF. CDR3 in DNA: TGTGCCAGCAGCTTAAATTTGGAGTATGGGACTGAAGCTTTCTTT.

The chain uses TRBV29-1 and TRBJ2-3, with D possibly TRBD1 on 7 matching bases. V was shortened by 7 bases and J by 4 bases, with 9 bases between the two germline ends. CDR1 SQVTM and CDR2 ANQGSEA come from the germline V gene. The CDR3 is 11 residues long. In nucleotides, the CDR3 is TGCAGCGGCGGGACAGCAGATACGCAGTATTTT. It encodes CSGGTADTQYF.

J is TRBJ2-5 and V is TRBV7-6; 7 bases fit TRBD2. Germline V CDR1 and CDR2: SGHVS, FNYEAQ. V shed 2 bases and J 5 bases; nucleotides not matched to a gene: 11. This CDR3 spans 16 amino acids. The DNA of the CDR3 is TGTGCCAGCAGCTTAATAAGCGGGGCAGGCGGGGAGACCCAGTACTTC. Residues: CASSLISGAGGETQYF.

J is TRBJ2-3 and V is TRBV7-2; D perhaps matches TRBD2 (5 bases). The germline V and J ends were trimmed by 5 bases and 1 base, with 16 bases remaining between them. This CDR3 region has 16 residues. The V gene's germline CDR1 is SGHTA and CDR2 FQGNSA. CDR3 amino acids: CASSERSGAGTDTQYF. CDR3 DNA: TGTGCCAGCAGCGAACGATCTGGAGCGGGCACAGATACGCAGTATTTT.

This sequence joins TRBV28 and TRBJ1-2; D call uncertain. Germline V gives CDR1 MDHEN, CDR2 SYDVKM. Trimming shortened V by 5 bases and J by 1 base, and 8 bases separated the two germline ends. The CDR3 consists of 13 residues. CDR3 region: CASSRADNYGYTF. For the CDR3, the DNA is TGTGCCAGCAGTCGCGCCGATAACTATGGCTACACCTTC.

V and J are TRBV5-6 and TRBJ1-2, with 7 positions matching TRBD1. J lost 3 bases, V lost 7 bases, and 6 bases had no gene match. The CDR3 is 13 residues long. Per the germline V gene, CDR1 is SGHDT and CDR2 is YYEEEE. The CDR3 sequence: CASLTGTDYGYTF. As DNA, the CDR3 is TGTGCCAGCTTAACAGGGACAGACTATGGCTACACCTTC.

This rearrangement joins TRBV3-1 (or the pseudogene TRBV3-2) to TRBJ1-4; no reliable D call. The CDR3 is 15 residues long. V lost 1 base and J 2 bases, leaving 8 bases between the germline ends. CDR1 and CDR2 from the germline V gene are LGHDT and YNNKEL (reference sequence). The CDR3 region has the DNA TGTGCCAGCAGCCAAGGAGGGATGACTAATGAAAAACTGTTTTTT. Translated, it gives CASSQGGMTNEKLFF.

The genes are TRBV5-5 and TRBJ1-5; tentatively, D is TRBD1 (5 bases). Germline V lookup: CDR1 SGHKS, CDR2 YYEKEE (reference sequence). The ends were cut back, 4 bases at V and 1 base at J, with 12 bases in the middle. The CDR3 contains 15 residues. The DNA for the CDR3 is TGTGCCAGCAGCCTTCAGGGATACAGCAATCAGCCCCAGCATTTT. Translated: CASSLQGYSNQPQHF.

The DNA of the CDR3 is TGTGCCAGCAGTCAAGGGACAGCCTATAATTCACCCCTCCACTTT. Protein: CASSQGTAYNSPLHF. The rearrangement joins TRBV6-2 or TRBV6-3 to TRBJ1-6; TRBD1 aligns across 7 bases. This CDR3 is 15 amino acids long. Unmatched junction bases numbered 3, after V lost 5 bases and J lost 2 bases. Germline CDR1 reads MNHEY; CDR2 reads SVGEGT.

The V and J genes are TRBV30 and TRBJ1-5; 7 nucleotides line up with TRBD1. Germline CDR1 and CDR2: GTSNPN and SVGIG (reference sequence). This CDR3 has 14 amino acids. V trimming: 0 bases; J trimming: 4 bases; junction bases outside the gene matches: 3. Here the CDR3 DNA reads TGTGCCTGGAGTGTAAACAGGGGAAATCAGCCCCAGCATTTT. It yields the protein CAWSVNRGNQPQHF.

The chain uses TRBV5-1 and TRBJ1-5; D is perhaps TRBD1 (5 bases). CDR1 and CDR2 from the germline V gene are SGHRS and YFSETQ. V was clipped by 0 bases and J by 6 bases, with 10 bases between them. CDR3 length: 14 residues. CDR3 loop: CASSLGQGGQPQHF. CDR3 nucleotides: TGCGCCAGCAGCTTGGGCCAGGGAGGTCAGCCCCAGCATTTT.

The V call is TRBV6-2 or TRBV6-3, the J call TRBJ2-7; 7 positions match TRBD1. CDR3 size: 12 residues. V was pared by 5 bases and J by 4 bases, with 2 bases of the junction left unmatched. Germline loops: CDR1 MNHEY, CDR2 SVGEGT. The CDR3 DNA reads TGTGCCAGCAGTCGGACAGGATACGAGCAGTACTTC. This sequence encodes CASSRTGYEQYF.

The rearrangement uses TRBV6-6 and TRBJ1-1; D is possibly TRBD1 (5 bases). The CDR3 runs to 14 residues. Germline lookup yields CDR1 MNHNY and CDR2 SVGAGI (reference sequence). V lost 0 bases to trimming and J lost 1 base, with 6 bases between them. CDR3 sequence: CASSYSGENTEAFF. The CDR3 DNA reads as TGTGCCAGCAGTTACTCAGGGGAGAACACTGAAGCTTTCTTT.

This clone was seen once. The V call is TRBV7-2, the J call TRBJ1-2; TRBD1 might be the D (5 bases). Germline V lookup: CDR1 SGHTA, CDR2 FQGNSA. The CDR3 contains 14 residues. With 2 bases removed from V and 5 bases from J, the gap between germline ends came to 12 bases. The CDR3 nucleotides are TGTGCCAGCAGCTTAAGTATCCAGGGATATGGCTACACCTTC. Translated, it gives CASSLSIQGYGYTF.